Below, 20 T cell receptor beta chains from the same sample are listed, as sequenced in a study of follicular helper T cells after annual influenza vaccination. Time point reported: 2015-2016 season, 7 days after influenza vaccination. Using immunoSEQ multiplex PCR, the repertoire was profiled, and TCRdb retains in-frame clones only, with some absent. The table lists about 10,000 clones, around 78% of them singletons, with 0.3% to 0.45% in the top ten. Here the sequenced sample was CXCR5- memory CD4+ T cells sorted from blood, taken 7 days after influenza vaccination. The receptors were sampled from an adult who received the influenza vaccine.

The rearrangement joins TRBV19 to TRBJ2-1, with 9 bases that match TRBD1. With V trimmed by 5 bases and J by 9 bases, 8 bases remained unmatched. The germline V gene has CDR1 LNHDA and CDR2 SQIVND (reference sequence). The CDR3 is 14 residues long. CDR3 nucleotides: TGTGCCAGTAGTTTAGCACAACAGGGGGCTGAGCAGTTCTTC. It specifies CASSLAQQGAEQFF.

The chain employs TRBV15 and TRBJ2-7, with 7 positions matching TRBD1. The length of the CDR3 is 16 residues. The trim removed 0 bases at V and 2 bases at J, leaving 7 bases unmatched. Germline V gene sequence: CDR1 LNHNV, CDR2 YYDKDF (reference sequence). Here the CDR3 reads CATSRDYSDRAYEQYF. The CDR3 region has the DNA TGTGCCACCAGCAGAGATTACTCCGACAGGGCCTACGAGCAGTACTTC.

The V call is TRBV2, the J call TRBJ2-5; the match to TRBD1 covers 7 bases. The germline gives CDR1 SNHLY, CDR2 FYNNEI. This CDR3 spans 14 amino acids. The V gene end was trimmed by 1 base and the J gene end by 4 bases; junction bases not matched to a gene: 3. The DNA of the CDR3 is TGTGCCAGCAGTGAAGGACAGGGCAGAGAGACCCAGTACTTC. Its translation: CASSEGQGRETQYF.

The CDR3 DNA is TGTGCCACCAGCAGGAAGAGGTGGGACAGGGGGATGGATACGCAGTATTTT. The encoded protein is CATSRKRWDRGMDTQYF. This chain uses TRBV15 with TRBJ2-3, with 11 bases lining up with TRBD1. The CDR3 is 17 amino acids. V trimming: 3 bases; J trimming: 6 bases; junction bases outside the gene matches: 11. Looked up from germline, CDR1 is LNHNV and CDR2 is YYDKDF (reference sequence).

The rearrangement links TRBV19 to TRBJ2-3; D ambiguous. CDR3 length: 14 residues. V shed 5 bases and J shed 2 bases, with 11 bases lying between them. Germline V gene data show CDR1 as LNHDA and CDR2 as SQIVND (reference sequence). In DNA form, the CDR3 reads TGTGCCAGTAGTCCGCAAGATTTCACAGATACGCAGTATTTT. Its protein is CASSPQDFTDTQYF.

The chain carries TRBV6-4 and TRBJ2-3; 9 bases fit TRBD1. The CDR3 contains 15 residues. CDR1 and CDR2 from the germline V gene are MRHNA and SNTAGT. Trimming cost V 6 bases and J 4 bases; bases outside gene matches: 8. The CDR3 reads CASRITGGVADTQYF. The CDR3 DNA follows: TGTGCCAGCAGAATTACAGGGGGCGTCGCAGATACGCAGTATTTT.

This clone was recorded only once. J is TRBJ2-4 and V is TRBV19; D call uncertain. This CDR3 comprises 17 residues. Between the trimmed V and J ends, which lost 6 bases and 0 bases, there was a span of 18 bases. Germline values: CDR1 LNHDA, CDR2 SQIVND (reference sequence). CDR3 nucleotides: TGTGCCAGTAGCCAAGGGCCAAACCAGTTAGCCAAAAACATTCAGTACTTC. This sequence encodes CASSQGPNQLAKNIQYF.

This rearrangement joins TRBV5-1 to TRBJ2-7; 15 bases fit TRBD2. This CDR3 spans 16 amino acids. Germline V CDR1 and CDR2: SGHRS, YFSETQ. The junction had 6 bases not matched to a gene; V was cut back by 4 bases and J by 4 bases. The CDR3 reads CASSLRTSGGAYEQYF. CDR3 sequence (DNA): TGCGCCAGCAGCCTTAGGACTAGCGGGGGGGCTTACGAGCAGTACTTC.

This clone appeared a single time. The V gene is TRBV7-2, the J gene TRBJ2-7, with no clear D. CDR3 length equals 14 residues. The germline V gene has CDR1 SGHTA and CDR2 FQGNSA. Trimming cost V 1 base and J 4 bases, with 11 bases left between them. The CDR3: CASSLGTETYEQYF. CDR3 coding DNA: TGTGCCAGCAGCTTAGGAACAGAAACATACGAGCAGTACTTC.

The rearrangement joins TRBV11-1 to TRBJ1-2, with 11 nucleotides matching TRBD1. V shed 6 bases and J 9 bases; nucleotides not matched to a gene: 12. The CDR3 covers 15 residues. The germline V gene has CDR1 SGHAT and CDR2 FQDESV (reference sequence). CDR3: CASSQRWTGGESYTF. The CDR3 DNA is TGTGCCAGCAGTCAGAGGTGGACAGGGGGCGAGAGCTACACCTTC. Based on the CDR3 plus reference TRBV11-1 and TRBJ1-2, the full variable domain is EAEVAQSPRYKITEKSQAVAFWCDPISGHATLYWYRQILGQGPELLVQFQDESVVDDSQLPKDRFSAERLKGVDSTLKIQPAELGDSAMYLCASSQRWTGGESYTFGSGTRLTVV.

The chain has TRBV28 and TRBJ2-7; D gene ambiguous. The CDR3 length is 11 residues. The germline CDR1 and CDR2 sequences are MDHEN and SYDVKM. The ends were cut back, 2 bases at V and 7 bases at J, with 6 bases in the middle. The CDR3 DNA reads as TGTGCCAGCAGTTTAGGGGATGAGCAGTACTTC. It is translated as CASSLGDEQYF.

The sample holds a few counts of this clone. This chain connects TRBV14 to TRBJ2-7; D possibly uses TRBD1 or TRBD2 (6 bases each). The germline CDR1 and CDR2 sequences are SGHDN and FVKESK. Trimming left V 1 base short and J 6 bases short, with 10 bases between. This CDR3 is 13 amino acids long. CDR3 in amino acids: CASSQAGAGEQYF. CDR3 bases: TGTGCCAGCAGCCAAGCGGGGGCGGGCGAGCAGTACTTC.

The V gene is TRBV19, the J gene TRBJ2-6; 7 positions match TRBD1. There are 14 residues in the CDR3. V trimming: 6 bases; J trimming: 11 bases; junction bases outside the gene matches: 10. Germline V gene data show CDR1 as LNHDA and CDR2 as SQIVND (reference sequence). The DNA of the CDR3 is TGTGCCAGTAGAGACCCCGGGACAGAACACGTCCTGACTTTC. Amino acid sequence: CASRDPGTEHVLTF.

The chain uses TRBV7-9 and TRBJ2-5, with unresolved D. V was clipped by 0 bases and J by 4 bases, with 3 bases between them. This CDR3 is 12 amino acids long. Germline V lookup: CDR1 SEHNR, CDR2 FQNEAQ (reference sequence). The CDR3 loop reads CASSLAVETQYF. Here the CDR3 DNA reads TGTGCCAGCAGCTTAGCGGTAGAGACCCAGTACTTC.

The chain carries TRBV9 and TRBJ2-3; D is uncertain. Trimming removed 0 bases from V and 3 bases from J, with 5 bases in between. CDR1 is SGDLS, CDR2 YYNGEE, per germline. This CDR3 is 13 amino acids long. The CDR3 sequence is CASSVVGTDTQYF. The CDR3 DNA sequence: TGTGCCAGCAGCGTAGTCGGGACAGATACGCAGTATTTT.

The chain carries TRBV14 and TRBJ1-2; unclear D gene. The V gene's germline CDR1 is SGHDN and CDR2 FVKESK. The CDR3 runs 11 residues. V lost 1 base and J lost 6, with 3 bases in between. The CDR3 bases are TGTGCCAGCAGCCAAGCGGATGGCTACACCTTC. It yields the protein CASSQADGYTF. The whole variable domain, remainder taken from reference TRBV14 and TRBJ1-2, is EAGVTQFPSHSVIEKGQTVTLRCDPISGHDNLYWYRRVMGKEIKFLLHFVKESKQDESGMPNNRFLAERTGGTYSTLKVQPAELEDSGVYFCASSQADGYTFGSGTRLTVV.

This chain joins TRBV7-3 and TRBJ1-6; possible D gene TRBD1, 6 bases. The CDR3 sequence is 14 residues long. V lost 2 bases to trimming and J lost 7 bases, with 9 bases between them. Per germline, CDR1 SGHTA and CDR2 FQGTGA. CDR3 protein: CASSLGTWNSPLHF. CDR3 nucleotides: TGTGCCAGCAGCTTAGGGACATGGAATTCACCCCTCCACTTT.

This rearrangement joins TRBV5-1 to TRBJ2-7; D is uncertain. There are 12 residues in the CDR3. Trimming shortened V by 1 base and J by 4 bases, and 6 bases separated the two germline ends. In germline, CDR1 is SGHRS, CDR2 YFSETQ. As DNA, the CDR3 is TGCGCCAGCAGCTTGACTGTTTACGAGCAGTACTTC. Protein sequence: CASSLTVYEQYF. Based on the CDR3 plus reference TRBV5-1 and TRBJ2-7, the full variable domain is KAGVTQTPRYLIKTRGQQVTLSCSPISGHRSVSWYQQTPGQGLQFLFEYFSETQRNKGNFPGRFSGRQFSNSRSEMNVSTLELGDSALYLCASSLTVYEQYFGPGTRLTVT.

This clone has a single count. The chain recombines TRBV9 with TRBJ2-2, with D perhaps matching TRBD1 or TRBD2 (5 bases each). The CDR3 is 17 residues long. V was shortened by 4 bases and J by 0 bases, with 16 bases between the two germline ends. CDR1 and CDR2 (germline): SGDLS, YYNGEE. The CDR3 spells CASSSARGKTNTGELFF. Written as DNA, the CDR3 is TGTGCCAGCAGCTCTGCACGGGGCAAAACGAACACCGGGGAGCTGTTTTTT.

This sequence joins TRBV5-6 and TRBJ2-1; D gene ambiguous. The V and J ends lost 0 bases and 8 bases respectively, with 18 bases between them. This CDR3 contains 16 residues. From germline, CDR1 is SGHDT and CDR2 YYEEEE. CDR3 sequence (DNA): TGTGCCAGCAGCTTGGTAGGCGTTGGGTACGTCGATGAGCAGTTCTTC. It encodes CASSLVGVGYVDEQFF.